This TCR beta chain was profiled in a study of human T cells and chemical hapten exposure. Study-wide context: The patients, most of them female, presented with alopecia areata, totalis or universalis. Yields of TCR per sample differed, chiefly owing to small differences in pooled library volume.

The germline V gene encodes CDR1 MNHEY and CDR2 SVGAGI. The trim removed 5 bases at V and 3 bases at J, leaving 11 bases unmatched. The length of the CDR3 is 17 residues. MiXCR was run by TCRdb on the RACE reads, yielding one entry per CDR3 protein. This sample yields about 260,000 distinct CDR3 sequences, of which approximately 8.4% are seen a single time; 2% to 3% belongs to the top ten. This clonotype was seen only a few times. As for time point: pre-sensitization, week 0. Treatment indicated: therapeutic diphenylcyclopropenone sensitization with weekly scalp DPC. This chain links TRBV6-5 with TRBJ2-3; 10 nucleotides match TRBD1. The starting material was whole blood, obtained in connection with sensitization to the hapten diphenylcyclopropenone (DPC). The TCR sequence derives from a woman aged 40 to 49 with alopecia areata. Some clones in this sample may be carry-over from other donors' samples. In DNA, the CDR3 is TGTGCCAGCAGTCCCTACCAGACAGGGGGCGGGACAGATACGCAGTATTTT. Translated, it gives CASSPYQTGGGTDTQYF.